The clone carrying this TCR beta chain was counted at least ten times. This entry belongs to a study of early T cells in non-severe SARS-CoV-2 infection. CDR1 is SEHNR and CDR2 is FQNEAQ in the germline V gene (reference sequence). V was shortened by 7 bases and J by 6 bases, with 13 bases between the two germline ends. This CDR3 contains 13 residues. Via MiXCR, TCRdb re-called the 5' RACE reads, giving one row per CDR3 protein. This table holds 85,000 to 100,000 distinct CDR3 sequences, roughly 9.6% found once. The chain has TRBV7-9 and TRBJ2-1; D is uncertain. Sequencing used whole blood. The sequence was obtained from an adult who was a healthcare worker with PCR-confirmed SARS-CoV-2 infection or an uninfected control (not recorded which). The CDR3: CASTPLGSNEQFF. Written as DNA, the CDR3 is TGTGCCAGCACCCCCTTAGGTTCCAATGAGCAGTTCTTC.